This T cell receptor (beta chain) is from a study of T cell responses to AZD1222 COVID-19 vaccine. This CDR3 is built from 13 residues. The germline V and J ends were trimmed by 3 bases and 0 bases, with 6 bases remaining between them. Per the germline V gene, CDR1 is SGDLS and CDR2 is YYNGEE. Only in-frame clones appear in the TCRdb table, and some are missing; sequencing was by immunoSEQ multiplex PCR. The sample records approximately 180,000 clones, about 86% being singletons. The rearrangement uses TRBV9 and TRBJ1-1; no definite D call. The material sequenced was peripheral blood, taken on day 0 of AZD1222 vaccination. The TCR sequence derives from an adult in good health. The CDR3 spells CASSAGLNTEAFF. Here the CDR3 DNA reads TGTGCCAGCAGCGCCGGACTGAACACTGAAGCTTTCTTT.